This TCR beta chain was recorded in a study of tumor-infiltrating lymphocytes in primary liver carcinoma. Researchers generated TCR beta cDNA from around 510 ng of total RNA, relying on a constant-region primer. Investigators got TCR beta libraries out of three nested multiplex PCR rounds, done with slightly modified ARM-PCR. Running ten to eleven cycles apiece, the first two PCR rounds relied on TRBV1-TRBV30 forward primers together with a C-beta reverse primer. A single record per CDR3 protein comes from TCRdb applying MiXCR to the multiplex PCR reads. The sample contains approximately 300,000 distinct CDR3 sequences, about 60% of which appear only once. Germline V lookup: CDR1 MDHEN, CDR2 SYDVKM. The CDR3 runs 12 residues. Turning to this clonotype: Its antigen remains unknown. The junction shows a germline mismatch at one end, possibly a read error.

Blood RNA came from unsorted whole blood; germline DNA was also extracted. Before surgery, approximately 4.2 milliliters of EDTA blood were taken. Broader study findings: Being bulk and unsorted, samples allowed no CD4+ and CD8+ repertoire comparison. Tumors carried a top-250-clone fraction significantly exceeding that of blood (p = 0.039). Pairs of tumor regions overlapped more than tumor-adjacent and tumor-blood pairs did.

This sequence was found in a man between 40 and 49 years old with primary liver carcinoma and hepatitis B virus infection. The genes are TRBV28 and TRBJ1-1; D perhaps matches TRBD1 (5 bases). Sample: peripheral blood. Here the CDR3 DNA reads TGTGCCAGCGGGGAAGGGGTAACTGAAACTTTCTTT. It specifies CASGEGVTETFF.